The T cell receptor beta chain described here comes from a study of cytomegalovirus exposure and HLA in healthy donors. Whole-study findings and limits: The study put 150 or so TCR beta chains on its list as cytomegalovirus-associated.

Germline CDR1 is MNHEY and CDR2 is SMNVEV (reference sequence). V trimming: 2 bases; J trimming: 4 bases; junction bases outside the gene matches: 8. The CDR3 sequence is 16 residues long. Remarks on this clone: No antigen is known for it. Within the sample, other DNA sequences also encode this same CDR3.

13 Jbeta primers and 60 Vbeta primers were used for the PCR. The table came from immunoSEQ multiplex PCR; TCRdb's copy has only in-frame clones and leaves some out. The sample table includes over 100,000 clones. Sequencing was performed on PBMCs. V usage is TRBV27 and J usage is TRBJ2-1; 7 bases align to TRBD2. The clonotype was recovered from a man aged 40-50 years in good health and CMV-seropositive. In DNA form, the CDR3 reads TGTGCCAGCAGTTTAGATACAAGCGGGGATTACAATGAGCAGTTCTTC. As protein: CASSLDTSGDYNEQFF.